What follows describes a single T cell receptor beta chain. The antigen remains unidentified. Germline assignment: CDR1 KGHSH and CDR2 LQKENI. The V and J ends lost 4 bases and 6 bases respectively, with 12 bases between them. This CDR3 is 14 amino acids long. The data derive from a study of cytomegalovirus exposure and HLA in healthy donors. Notes on the study in general: By HLA locus, TCR association rates varied in a later analysis, with DRB1 showing the most and HLA-C the fewest. Earlier analysis found most TCR beta V segments productive about 87% or about 30% of the time. The sole available immune exposure information was CMV serostatus.

Researchers ran the PCR with 60 Vbeta and 13 Jbeta primers. This table comes from immunoSEQ multiplex PCR, and its TCRdb copy is limited to in-frame clones, with some not included. Among around 120,000 clones listed, approximately 77% were seen once. The sample comprised PBMCs. V usage is TRBV18 and J usage is TRBJ2-2; D is possibly TRBD1 (6 bases). The receptor was derived from a man between 50 and 59 years old in good health and CMV-seropositive. The CDR3: CASSQQGPPGELFF. The CDR3, as DNA: TGTGCCAGCTCACAACAGGGTCCGCCCGGGGAGCTGTTTTTT.